The TCR beta chain under discussion was sequenced for a study of T cells after yellow fever vaccination. This clonotype was found many times. Its antigen is still unknown. Broader study findings: There was a possibility that FACS-sorted repertoires contained abundant clonotypes contaminating from the bulk population.

Germline V gene data show CDR1 as SGHTA and CDR2 as FQGNSA. The V gene end was trimmed by 1 base and the J gene end by 6 bases; junction bases not matched to a gene: 7. There are 16 residues in the CDR3. TCRdb reprocessed the 5' RACE reads with MiXCR, giving one entry per CDR3 protein. The sample records tens of thousands of distinct CDR3 sequences, roughly 7% being singletons. The TCR was taken from a man aged 18 to 29 who received the YFV17D yellow fever vaccine. The V call is TRBV7-2, the J call TRBJ2-1, with 9 bases identical to TRBD2. The specimen comprised CD8+ T cells sorted from PBMCs, sampled around 16 days after the first yellow fever vaccination. The chain's CDR3 is CASSLGGGGAFNEQFF. The DNA for the CDR3 is TGTGCCAGCAGCTTAGGGGGCGGGGGGGCCTTCAATGAGCAGTTCTTC. Variable domain in full (rest from reference TRBV7-2 and TRBJ2-1): GAGVSQSPSNKVTEKGKDVELRCDPISGHTALYWYRQSLGQGLEFLIYFQGNSAPDKSGLPSDRFSAERTGGSVSTLTIQRTQQEDSAVYLCASSLGGGGAFNEQFFGPGTRLTVL.